This TCR beta chain was observed in a study of blood T cell repertoires in COVID-19 (TCRdb year 2020). Describing the broader study: Samples from collaborators originated in the United States, Italy and Spain and spanned both the acute and convalescent phases of COVID-19. The prospective study material was composed of cDNA or gDNA derived from T cells, B-cell-depleted T cells, or PBMCs. The dataset comprised deeply sampled blood TCRbeta repertoires from subjects exposed to, actively infected with, or recovered from COVID-19. The repertoires were released in a freely available public database intended as a resource for research on the immune response to SARS-CoV-2. The samples were drawn from the first 160 participants of the ongoing ImmuneRACE study and from 1,254 subjects provided by 6 global collaborators. A de-identified subject ID, COVID-19 status, age in years and sex were almost always included in the sample metadata. Where HLA class I and class II types were available, the types were taken from metadata supplied by the sample provider, not from assay-based typing. What the authors observed across the whole study: Clinical and demographic metadata were provided uncurated, with the amount varying by source and participant.

Collaborating institutions collected whole blood in K2EDTA tubes following their own protocols. For TCRbeta analysis, collaborators shipped samples in one of three forms: frozen whole blood, isolated PBMCs, or DNA extracted from either of those sample types. The immunoSEQ Assay, a bias-controlled multiplex PCR, was used to amplify TCRbeta CDR3 regions from genomic DNA. The study's processing was this. The number of nucleated cells in each sample was estimated by amplification of reference gene primers within the assay. To quantify the absolute abundance of each unique TCRbeta CDR3 rearrangement, sequence reads were collapsed and filtered. Productive Simpson clonality was computed per sample as the square root of Simpson's diversity index over productive rearrangements. In TCRdb, the immuneACCESS table is reduced to in-frame sequences with V and J assigned. These tables do not hold every clone; where another copy was compared, an unresolved V gene accounts for under half, and the others remain unexplained. From that table come the V and J calls and clone size; the DNA was used to work out D and trimming. The sample records approximately 25,000 clones, about 91% of which are singletons. The ten largest clones represent 25% to 35% of the sample.

From the cysteine through the phenylalanine, the CDR3 covers 15 amino acids. Only CDR3 DNA remains: 45 bases, in frame from the first base. CDR1 SGDLS and CDR2 YYNGEE were looked up in the germline V gene. The table lists this clone with a count of one. There is no known antigen for this receptor. The junction departs from the called germline gene at one end, perhaps through a read error. The TCR originated in a man between 65 and 80 years old with active COVID-19. Rearrangement joined TRBV9 to TRBJ2-3, with no reliable assignment of the D segment. The specimen was peripheral blood. The CDR3 in this case is CASSVGYPLTVTQYF. The nucleotides are TGTGCCAGCAGCGTAGGGTATCCCCTAACAGTTACGCAGTATTTT.